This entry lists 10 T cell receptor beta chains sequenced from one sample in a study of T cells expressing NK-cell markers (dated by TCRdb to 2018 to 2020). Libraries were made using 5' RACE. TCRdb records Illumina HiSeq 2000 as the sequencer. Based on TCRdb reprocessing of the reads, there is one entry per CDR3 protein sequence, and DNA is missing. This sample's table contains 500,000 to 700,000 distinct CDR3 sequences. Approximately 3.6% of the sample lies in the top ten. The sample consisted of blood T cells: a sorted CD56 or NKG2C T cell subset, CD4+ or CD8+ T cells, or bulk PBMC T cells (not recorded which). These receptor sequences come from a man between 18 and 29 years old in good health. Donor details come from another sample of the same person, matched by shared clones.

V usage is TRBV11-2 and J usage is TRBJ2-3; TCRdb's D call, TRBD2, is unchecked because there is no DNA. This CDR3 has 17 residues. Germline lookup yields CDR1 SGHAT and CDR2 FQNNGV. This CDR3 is CASSLSGLATSLDTQYF. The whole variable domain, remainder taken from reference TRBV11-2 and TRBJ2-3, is EAGVAQSPRYKIIEKRQSVAFWCNPISGHATLYWYQQILGQGPKLLIQFQNNGVVDDSQLPKDRFSAERLKGVDSTLKIQPAKLEDSAVYLCASSLSGLATSLDTQYFGPGTRLTVL.

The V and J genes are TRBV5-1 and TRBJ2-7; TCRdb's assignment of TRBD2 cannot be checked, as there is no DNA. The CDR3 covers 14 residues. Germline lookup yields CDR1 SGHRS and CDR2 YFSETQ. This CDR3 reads CASSLRGLTYEQYF.

The CDR3 reads CAISRTSGLSTDTQYF. This rearrangement joins TRBV10-3 to TRBJ2-3; TCRdb designates TRBD2, a call that cannot be tested without DNA. The CDR3 runs 16 residues. CDR1 is ENHRY, CDR2 SYGVKD, per germline.

This chain's CDR3 is CASSPRAVLEQYF. The rearrangement joins TRBV12-3 or TRBV12-4 to TRBJ2-7; TCRdb's assignment of TRBD2 cannot be checked, as there is no DNA. The CDR3 has 13 residues.

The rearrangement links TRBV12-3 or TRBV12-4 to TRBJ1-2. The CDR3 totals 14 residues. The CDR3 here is CASSLVEQLYGYTF.

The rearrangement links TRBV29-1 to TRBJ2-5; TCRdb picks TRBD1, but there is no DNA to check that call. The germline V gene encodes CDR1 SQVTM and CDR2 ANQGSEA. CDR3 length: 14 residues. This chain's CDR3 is CSVRFRDREETQYF.

This CDR3 reads CASSLGASAYNEQFF. The chain combines TRBV5-1 with TRBJ2-1; with no DNA, the TCRdb D assignment of TRBD2 cannot be verified. CDR3 size: 15 residues. The V gene's germline CDR1 is SGHRS and CDR2 YFSETQ. Complete variable domain (other parts from reference TRBV5-1 and TRBJ2-1): KAGVTQTPRYLIKTRGQQVTLSCSPISGHRSVSWYQQTPGQGLQFLFEYFSETQRNKGNFPGRFSGRQFSNSRSEMNVSTLELGDSALYLCASSLGASAYNEQFFGPGTRLTVL.

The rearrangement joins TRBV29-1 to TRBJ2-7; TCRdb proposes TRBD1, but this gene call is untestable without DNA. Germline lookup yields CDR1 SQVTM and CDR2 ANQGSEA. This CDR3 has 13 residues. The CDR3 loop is CSARRGAGYEQYF.

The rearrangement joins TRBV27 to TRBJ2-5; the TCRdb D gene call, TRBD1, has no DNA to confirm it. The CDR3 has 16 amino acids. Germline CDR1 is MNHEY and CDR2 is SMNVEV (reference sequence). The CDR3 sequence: CASSRGGQGAGETQYF.

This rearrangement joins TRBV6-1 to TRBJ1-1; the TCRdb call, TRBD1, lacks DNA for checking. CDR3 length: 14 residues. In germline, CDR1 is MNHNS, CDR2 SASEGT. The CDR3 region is CASSEARDRLGAFF.